This TCR beta chain comes out of a study of type 1 regulatory T cells. For the study at large: T-allo10 is a Tr1-enriched, alloantigen-specific CD4 T cell product made in vitro.

CDR3 length equals 17 residues. V trimming: 2 bases; J trimming: 4 bases; junction bases outside the gene matches: 11. Germline assignment: CDR1 LGHDT and CDR2 YNNKEL (reference sequence). TCRdb re-called the reads with MiXCR, one entry per CDR3 protein. This table has approximately 90,000 distinct CDR3 sequences, 30% to 35% appearing once. This chain connects TRBV3-1 to TRBJ2-7, with TRBD2 identical over 10 bases. Sequencing used CD4+ T cells, either the whole sample or a sorted fraction (not recorded which). The TCR comes from a human donor in good health. CDR3 bases: TGTGCCAGCAGCCAAACCCGGAGCGGGAGGGCCCAATACGAGCAGTACTTC. Its translation is CASSQTRSGRAQYEQYF.